The subject of this entry is one T cell receptor (beta chain). This CDR3 is 14 amino acids long. V lost 9 bases, J lost 5 bases, and 7 bases stayed unmatched. From germline, CDR1 is MNHEY and CDR2 SVGEGT. The authors ran a second PCR of about 7 to 11 cycles using a sample-barcoded 5' primer and a J-beta primer mix. TCRdb re-analysed the 5' RACE reads in MiXCR, keeping a single row per CDR3 protein. The sample consists of about 1.8 million distinct CDR3 sequences, about 50% of them appearing once. These data come from a study of blood T cells in healthy people across ages. The sequenced sample consisted of blood. This chain links TRBV6-2 or TRBV6-3 with TRBJ2-1, with 10 bases fitting TRBD2. The source is a woman in her 40s in good health. The CDR3 spells CASRLAGDHNEQFF. As DNA, the CDR3 is TGTGCCAGTCGTCTAGCGGGGGACCACAATGAGCAGTTCTTC.